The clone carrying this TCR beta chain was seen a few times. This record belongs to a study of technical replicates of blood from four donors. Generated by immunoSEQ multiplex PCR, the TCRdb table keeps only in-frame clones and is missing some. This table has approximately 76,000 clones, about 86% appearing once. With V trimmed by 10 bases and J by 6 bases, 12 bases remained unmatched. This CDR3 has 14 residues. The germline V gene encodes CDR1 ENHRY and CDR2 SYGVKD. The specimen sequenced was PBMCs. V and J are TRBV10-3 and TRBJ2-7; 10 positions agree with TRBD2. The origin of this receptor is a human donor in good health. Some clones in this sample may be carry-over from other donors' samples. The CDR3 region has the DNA TGTGCCACCCAAGGGGCTAGCGGGAGCCCCGAGCAGTACTTC. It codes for CATQGASGSPEQYF.